The 22 T cell receptor beta chains given below trace back to one sample, sequenced in a study of T cell repertoires in cytomegalovirus infection. TCRdb ran MiXCR on the reads and lists one entry per CDR3 protein. Among just under 550,000 distinct CDR3 sequences listed, approximately 26% were seen once. Sequenced sample: PBMCs. These receptors were taken from a human donor in good health (CMV status not recorded). Some clones in this sample may be carry-over from other donors' samples.

Remarks on this clonotype: A read error is possible here, since a much larger clone lies one base away. The chain uses TRBV7-1 and TRBJ2-1; 8 nucleotides match TRBD2. TRBV7-1 is assigned to the ORF class and has an uncertain function. There are 17 residues in the CDR3. The trim removed 3 bases at V and 9 bases at J, leaving 16 bases unmatched. In nucleotides, the CDR3 is TGTGCCAGCAGCTCTTCTCCCACTAGCGGAGGGGGGTGTGAGCAGTTCTTC. Residues: CASSSSPTSGGGCEQFF.

This clonotype was detected ten times or more. The chain couples TRBV7-2 to TRBJ2-3; D is ambiguous. Germline V gives CDR1 SGHTA, CDR2 FQGNSA. This CDR3 comprises 14 residues. V lost 4 bases, J lost 0 bases, and 8 bases lay in between. As DNA, the CDR3 is TGTGCCAGCAGCTGGGCAGAGAGCACAGATACGCAGTATTTT. This encodes CASSWAESTDTQYF.

This clonotype has only a few counts. The gene calls are TRBV28 and TRBJ2-5; 9 positions agree with TRBD1. This CDR3 contains 15 residues. V dropped 8 bases and J dropped 2; count of bases not matched to a gene: 9. Per germline, CDR1 MDHEN and CDR2 SYDVKM. The CDR3 coding sequence is TGTGCCAGCGAAACCCCGGGACAGGGTCAAGAGACCCAGTACTTC. It codes for CASETPGQGQETQYF.

In its sample, this clonotype was seen a few times. V and J are TRBV6-1 and TRBJ2-7; the D gene could be TRBD1 or TRBD2 (5 bases each). The CDR3 length is 15 residues. Trimming took off 0 bases at V and 2 bases at J, with 11 bases between the two ends. CDR1 is MNHNS, CDR2 SASEGT, per germline. The CDR3 region is CASSEALQGAYEQYF. In DNA, the CDR3 is TGTGCCAGCAGTGAAGCGCTTCAGGGAGCCTACGAGCAGTACTTC.

This clonotype was counted between two and nine times. Here the CDR3 DNA reads TGTGCCAGCAGCTCCCTCCGGGAGACCCAGTACTTC. It yields the protein CASSSLRETQYF. The rearrangement uses TRBV7-9 and TRBJ2-5; D ambiguous. Trimming stripped 4 bases from V and 5 bases from J, with 8 bases between. This CDR3 has 12 amino acids. From germline, CDR1 is SEHNR and CDR2 FQNEAQ (reference sequence).

V gene TRBV6-1 combines with J gene TRBJ2-1; 10 bases agree with TRBD2. The CDR3 runs to 15 residues. The V gene end was trimmed by 6 bases and the J gene end by 7 bases; junction bases not matched to a gene: 9. Germline V gene lookup returns CDR1 MNHNS and CDR2 SASEGT. In DNA, the CDR3 is TGTGCCAGCAGCAGCACTAGCGGGGTATTAAATGAGCAGTTCTTC. It specifies CASSSTSGVLNEQFF.

This clonotype was detected a few times. The V call is TRBV6-5, the J call TRBJ1-1; maybe TRBD1 (6 bases). The CDR3 has 16 residues. Germline values: CDR1 MNHEY, CDR2 SVGAGI. V lost 2 bases and J lost 0, with 13 bases in between. CDR3 region: CASSYGGGPVNTEAFF. The CDR3 DNA reads TGTGCCAGCAGTTACGGGGGGGGGCCAGTGAACACTGAAGCTTTCTTT.

Written as DNA, the CDR3 is TGTGCCAGTAGCCCCACGTCCACCGGGACAGGGTTTATCATGAACACTGAAGCTTTCTTT. It specifies CASSPTSTGTGFIMNTEAFF. This chain links TRBV19 with TRBJ1-1; 9 bases are a match to TRBD1. The CDR3 consists of 20 residues. V lost 6 bases and J lost 0; bases outside the gene matches: 20. Germline values: CDR1 LNHDA, CDR2 SQIVND (reference sequence).

This clonotype was seen repeatedly, ten times or more. The gene calls are TRBV7-8 and TRBJ2-5, with 7 bases aligning to TRBD2. This CDR3 region has 14 residues. In germline, CDR1 is SGHVS, CDR2 FQNEAQ. Germline trimming cut 0 bases from V and 4 bases from J; bases unmatched to any gene: 2. CDR3 nucleotide sequence: TGTGCCAGCAGCTTAGCGGGAGGGGTAGAGACCCAGTACTTC. Protein product: CASSLAGGVETQYF.

This clonotype has a handful of counts. The rearrangement uses TRBV19 and TRBJ2-7; D unclear. The V end lost 5 bases, the J end lost 1 base, and 15 bases lay between the germline ends. The V gene's germline CDR1 is LNHDA and CDR2 SQIVND (reference sequence). This CDR3 has 15 amino acids. CDR3 loop: CASSRAGHLSYEQYF. CDR3 bases: TGTGCCAGTAGTCGCGCCGGGCACCTATCCTACGAGCAGTACTTC.

V is TRBV3-1 and J is TRBJ1-1; no definite D call. Germline values: CDR1 LGHDT, CDR2 YNNKEL (reference sequence). The ends were cut back, 0 bases at V and 4 bases at J, with 18 bases in the middle. CDR3 length: 17 residues. CDR3 residues: CASSQDISGEVTTEAFF. The CDR3 DNA reads TGTGCCAGCAGCCAAGATATATCCGGGGAGGTAACCACTGAAGCTTTCTTT.

Ten or more counts support this clonotype. One end of the junction is discordant with germline, which a read error may explain. The V gene is TRBV7-6, the J gene TRBJ1-4, with a tentative D call TRBD1 (6 bases). The CDR3 runs to 16 residues. The germline CDR1 and CDR2 sequences are SGHVS and FNYEAQ. The CDR3 loop reads CASSSRTGSTNEKPFF. In nucleotides, the CDR3 is TGTGCCAGCAGCTCCCGTACAGGGTCAACTAATGAAAAACCGTTTTTT.

This clonotype has a handful of counts. The rearrangement links TRBV5-1 to TRBJ1-1; 7 bases agree with TRBD1. CDR3 length: 17 residues. The germline V gene has CDR1 SGHRS and CDR2 YFSETQ. The ends lost 4 bases at V and 0 bases at J; junction bases unmatched: 12. The CDR3 protein is CASSLGPRQGMNTEAFF. The CDR3 DNA is TGCGCCAGCAGCCTGGGCCCTAGACAGGGCATGAACACTGAAGCTTTCTTT.

Ten or more counts support this clonotype. The rearrangement links TRBV19 to TRBJ1-3; 11 nucleotides align to TRBD1. The CDR3 is 15 residues long. Germline CDR1 is LNHDA and CDR2 is SQIVND (reference sequence). V dropped 6 bases and J dropped 3; count of bases not matched to a gene: 4. The chain's CDR3 is CASSSGTGGGNTIYF. The CDR3 coding sequence is TGTGCCAGTAGCTCCGGGACAGGGGGTGGAAACACCATATATTTT.

This clonotype occurred many times. The rearrangement uses TRBV7-2 and TRBJ1-4; D gene uncertain. The CDR3 has 15 residues. Per the germline V gene, CDR1 is SGHTA and CDR2 is FQGNSA. Trimming left V 2 bases short and J 8 bases short, with 15 bases between. The CDR3 DNA follows: TGTGCCAGCAGCTTATCGAACACGGGCGGGGAAAAACTGTTTTTT. Translation gives CASSLSNTGGEKLFF.

This chain joins TRBV20-1 and TRBJ1-2; TRBD1 is a possible D gene (5 bases). Trimming stripped 0 bases from V and 2 bases from J, with 16 bases between. Germline loops: CDR1 DFQATT, CDR2 SNEGSKA (reference sequence). The CDR3 runs to 16 residues. In DNA, the CDR3 is TGCAGTGCTAGAGATCCCCTCAGGGAGGCGAACTATGGCTACACCTTC. Translation: CSARDPLREANYGYTF.

At least ten counts were recorded for this clonotype. The chain uses TRBV6-2 or TRBV6-3 and TRBJ2-1, with 16 bases lining up with TRBD2. The CDR3 totals 16 residues. Looked up from germline, CDR1 is MNHEY and CDR2 is SVGEGT. Unmatched junction bases numbered 10, after V lost 5 bases and J lost 12 bases. The DNA for the CDR3 is TGTGCCAGCAGTGGCGGGACTAGCGGGAGGGTCCTCGGGCAGTTCTTC. This translates into CASSGGTSGRVLGQFF.

There are many counts of this clonotype. This chain connects TRBV7-2 to TRBJ2-5; 8 nucleotides agree with TRBD2. Unmatched junction bases numbered 6, after V lost 5 bases and J lost 4 bases. The CDR3 is 14 residues long. Germline V CDR1 and CDR2: SGHTA, FQGNSA. CDR3 nucleotide sequence: TGTGCCAGCAGCCCGGGGGGGTCACGAGAGACCCAGTACTTC. Residues: CASSPGGSRETQYF.

This chain connects TRBV20-1 to TRBJ2-3; 8 bases fit TRBD1. The CDR3 loop spans 16 amino acids. Germline V gene sequence: CDR1 DFQATT, CDR2 SNEGSKA (reference sequence). The trim removed 0 bases at V and 6 bases at J, leaving 11 bases unmatched. The CDR3 coding sequence is TGCAGTGCTAGAGATCACAGGGGGGCGGCCTGGGATACGCAGTATTTT. Translation gives CSARDHRGAAWDTQYF.

The CDR3 DNA reads TGTGCCACCAGCAGAGATAGGGGGTCAGCTAACTATGGCTACACCTTC. Amino acids: CATSRDRGSANYGYTF. This chain connects TRBV15 to TRBJ1-2; TRBD1 is a possible D gene (6 bases). This CDR3 is 16 amino acids long. Trimming cost V 0 bases and J 0 bases, with 11 bases left between them. The germline V gene has CDR1 LNHNV and CDR2 YYDKDF (reference sequence).

The V gene is TRBV24-1, the J gene TRBJ2-5, with no clear D. Trimming removed 12 bases from V and 4 bases from J, with 11 bases in between. This CDR3 is 11 amino acids long. CDR1 is KGHDR and CDR2 is SFDVKD in the germline V gene. The CDR3 here is CAAESGETQYF. The CDR3 DNA follows: TGTGCCGCTGAATCCGGAGAGACCCAGTACTTC.

The V call is TRBV10-2, the J call TRBJ2-7; 11 bases map to TRBD1. Trimming at V came to 6 bases and at J to 3 bases, leaving 10 bases not matched to a gene. The germline gives CDR1 WSHSY, CDR2 SAAADI. This CDR3 is 16 amino acids long. DNA of the CDR3: TGCGCCAGCAGCGCGGGGACAGGGGGTTCGGTCTACGAGCAGTACGTC. Translated, it gives CASSAGTGGSVYEQYV.